The 32 T cell receptor beta chains given below trace back to one sample, sequenced in a study of shared clonotypes between healthy human individuals. Clones were read by immunoSEQ multiplex PCR, and TCRdb kept only the in-frame ones, dropping some. The table shows approximately 530,000 clones, with roughly 95% occurring only once. Sequenced input: naive CD4+ T cells sorted from blood. As for subset: CD45RA+ positively selected. Receptors were obtained from a woman in her 30s in good health.

V gene TRBV7-9 combines with J gene TRBJ2-7, with TRBD2 matching over 10 bases. This CDR3 has 16 amino acids. CDR1 SEHNR and CDR2 FQNEAQ come from the germline V gene (reference sequence). After removal of 5 bases from V and 2 bases from J, the junction contained 9 bases not matched to a gene. The CDR3 DNA follows: TGTGCCAGCAGCCCCTTTAGGACTAGCGGAACCTACGAGCAGTACTTC. Protein: CASSPFRTSGTYEQYF.

The chain uses TRBV28 and TRBJ2-5; 9 nucleotides agree with TRBD1. The CDR3 length is 12 residues. The V segment lost 5 bases and the J segment 12 bases; nucleotides outside the gene matches: 7. In germline, CDR1 is MDHEN, CDR2 SYDVKM. The CDR3 loop is CASSPQTGGKYF. DNA for the CDR3: TGTGCCAGCAGTCCCCAGACAGGGGGAAAGTACTTC.

This chain joins TRBV19 and TRBJ2-7; D is ambiguous. CDR3 size: 15 residues. Germline-derived CDR1 and CDR2 are LNHDA and SQIVND (reference sequence). V lost 9 bases and J 4 bases, leaving 22 bases between the germline ends. The CDR3 here is CASSGPPGSQYEQYF. The CDR3 coding sequence is TGTGCCAGCAGTGGCCCCCCCGGGTCACAGTACGAGCAGTACTTC.

This chain connects TRBV18 to TRBJ2-1; D not resolved. V was cut by 3 bases and J by 0 bases, with 9 bases left in between. This CDR3 comprises 15 residues. CDR1 and CDR2 from the germline V gene are KGHSH and LQKENI. The CDR3 DNA reads TGTGCCAGCTCACCCGAGACATACTCCTACAATGAGCAGTTCTTC. It is translated as CASSPETYSYNEQFF.

V is TRBV7-2 and J is TRBJ2-7; 8 bases fit TRBD2. The V gene end was trimmed by 5 bases and the J gene end by 6 bases; junction bases not matched to a gene: 12. CDR1 and CDR2 from the germline V gene are SGHTA and FQGNSA. The CDR3 spans 15 residues. CDR3 in DNA: TGTGCCAGCAGCCTCGACCCAGCGGGAGTGCGCGAGCAGTACTTC. This encodes CASSLDPAGVREQYF.

The CDR3 loop is CASSSGASYSDTQYF. DNA of the CDR3: TGTGCCAGCAGTTCCGGGGCGTCTTATTCAGATACGCAGTATTTT. The genes are TRBV27 and TRBJ2-3; D may match TRBD1 or TRBD2 (5 bases each). Trimming shortened V by 4 bases and J by 4 bases, and 15 bases separated the two germline ends. The CDR3 loop spans 15 amino acids. Germline V gene lookup returns CDR1 MNHEY and CDR2 SMNVEV (reference sequence).

V gene TRBV27 combines with J gene TRBJ2-2, with D possibly matching TRBD1 (6 bases). CDR3 length: 15 residues. Germline V gene sequence: CDR1 MNHEY, CDR2 SMNVEV (reference sequence). V lost 2 bases to trimming and J lost 0 bases, with 7 bases between them. The CDR3 DNA is TGTGCCAGCAGTTTAAGGGGGACGAACACCGGGGAGCTGTTTTTT. Protein product: CASSLRGTNTGELFF.

The V and J genes are TRBV2 and TRBJ2-3; 11 nucleotides align to TRBD2. Per germline, CDR1 SNHLY and CDR2 FYNNEI. The CDR3 consists of 16 residues. V was clipped by 5 bases and J by 4 bases; unmatched bases: 8. The CDR3 spells CASSFLAGGSADTQYF. The CDR3 nucleotides read TGTGCCAGCAGTTTCCTAGCGGGAGGTTCGGCAGATACGCAGTATTTT.

The chain employs TRBV27 and TRBJ2-7; 11 bases match TRBD2. Germline V CDR1 and CDR2: MNHEY, SMNVEV (reference sequence). With V trimmed by 4 bases and J by 7 bases, 18 bases remained unmatched. CDR3 size: 18 residues. In DNA, the CDR3 is TGTGCCAGCAGTTCGGGGGGACGTAGCGGGAGGGCCGTGTGGGAGCAGTACTTC. It is translated as CASSSGGRSGRAVWEQYF.

CDR3 amino acids: CASMGLGFPDTQYF. CDR3 bases: TGTGCCAGCATGGGCTTGGGATTCCCAGATACGCAGTATTTT. V gene TRBV2 combines with J gene TRBJ2-3; no definite D call. The CDR3 sequence is 14 residues long. Trimming took off 7 bases at V and 4 bases at J, with 15 bases between the two ends. The germline CDR1 and CDR2 sequences are SNHLY and FYNNEI.

This chain joins TRBV9 and TRBJ2-5; 8 bases are shared with TRBD2. CDR3 length equals 15 residues. Germline V gene lookup returns CDR1 SGDLS and CDR2 YYNGEE. V lost 2 bases to trimming and J lost 2 bases; unmatched junction nucleotides: 5. The CDR3 DNA reads as TGTGCCAGCAGCGTCCTAGCGGGTCGACAAGAGACCCAGTACTTC. Translated, it gives CASSVLAGRQETQYF.

The chain combines TRBV10-2 with TRBJ1-2; D possibly corresponds to TRBD1 (6 bases). Per the germline V gene, CDR1 is WSHSY and CDR2 is SAAADI. The V end was cut by 6 bases, the J end by 5 bases, with 13 bases between. This CDR3 region has 13 residues. This CDR3 reads CASSPVQGYGYTF. CDR3 in DNA: TGCGCCAGCAGCCCTGTACAGGGATATGGCTACACCTTC.

The rearrangement links TRBV29-1 to TRBJ1-5; TRBD1 agrees at 8 bases. With 4 bases clipped from V and 6 bases from J, the junction kept 5 bases outside the gene matches. The CDR3 spans 13 residues. Germline V gene sequence: CDR1 SQVTM, CDR2 ANQGSEA. The CDR3 loop reads CSVGQGAGQPQHF. CDR3 DNA sequence: TGCAGCGTTGGCCAGGGGGCTGGTCAGCCCCAGCATTTT.

The chain has TRBV5-1 and TRBJ2-2, with D unclear. The CDR3 length is 13 residues. Between the trimmed V and J ends, which lost 4 bases and 6 bases, there was a span of 10 bases. Looked up from germline, CDR1 is SGHRS and CDR2 is YFSETQ. The CDR3 region is CASSASSPGELFF. CDR3 coding DNA: TGCGCCAGCAGCGCCTCTAGTCCCGGGGAGCTGTTTTTT.

This rearrangement joins TRBV4-1 to TRBJ2-5; 8 bases fit TRBD2. The better agreement between TRBJ2-7 and the DNA end casts doubt on the J call. The CDR3 contains 17 residues. CDR1 is MGHRA and CDR2 is YSYEKL in the germline V gene. This CDR3 is CASSQGTDSGNHYEQYF. The CDR3 nucleotides are TGCGCCAGCAGCCAAGGTACCGATAGCGGGAATCACTACGAGCAGTACTTC.

The V gene is TRBV7-8, the J gene TRBJ2-3, with 7 bases lining up with TRBD2. Germline loops: CDR1 SGHVS, CDR2 FQNEAQ. The CDR3 length is 18 residues. The CDR3, as DNA: TGTGTAGAGCGGGAAGGAGGCTCTAGGGACCCGCGCCACTATACGCAGTATTTT. This encodes CVEREGGSRDPRHYTQYF.

The CDR3 nucleotides are TGCGCCAGCAGCTTGGCCAGCGGGGACACCGGGGAGCTGTTTTTT. Protein sequence: CASSLASGDTGELFF. The rearrangement links TRBV5-1 to TRBJ2-2, with 7 bases matching TRBD2. Per germline, CDR1 SGHRS and CDR2 YFSETQ. V gave up 0 bases and J gave up 3 bases; unmatched junction bases: 2. The CDR3 has 15 amino acids. Variable domain in full (rest from reference TRBV5-1 and TRBJ2-2): KAGVTQTPRYLIKTRGQQVTLSCSPISGHRSVSWYQQTPGQGLQFLFEYFSETQRNKGNFPGRFSGRQFSNSRSEMNVSTLELGDSALYLCASSLASGDTGELFFGEGSRLTVL.

V gene TRBV10-3 combines with J gene TRBJ1-4; D not certain. The ends were cut back, 6 bases at V and 7 bases at J, with 9 bases in the middle. The CDR3 is 12 amino acids. Germline-derived CDR1 and CDR2 are ENHRY and SYGVKD. CDR3 region: CAIRGEGEKLFF. The CDR3 coding sequence is TGTGCCATCAGGGGAGAGGGTGAAAAACTGTTTTTT.

This chain's CDR3 is CAWSVRLATGEQYF. The CDR3 nucleotides are TGTGCCTGGAGTGTACGGTTAGCGACTGGTGAGCAGTACTTC. The gene calls are TRBV30 and TRBJ2-7, with D tentatively TRBD2 (5 bases). The CDR3 runs 14 residues. Deletions cut 0 bases from V and 7 bases from J, with 16 bases between. Germline CDR1 GTSNPN, CDR2 SVGIG (reference sequence).

J is TRBJ2-7 and V is TRBV2, with TRBD1 matching over 7 bases. The CDR3 loop spans 13 amino acids. V lost 8 bases to trimming and J lost 3 bases; unmatched junction nucleotides: 7. Germline V gene lookup returns CDR1 SNHLY and CDR2 FYNNEI. The CDR3 here is CASGGQQGYEQYF. The CDR3 DNA sequence: TGTGCCAGCGGGGGACAGCAGGGCTACGAGCAGTACTTC.

The chain's CDR3 is CASSLAPDTAPYEQYF. CDR3 in DNA: TGTGCCAGCAGCTTGGCCCCCGACACAGCCCCCTACGAGCAGTACTTC. The V call is TRBV11-2, the J call TRBJ2-7; D not resolved. Germline V lookup: CDR1 SGHAT, CDR2 FQNNGV. V lost 3 bases and J lost 2, with 17 bases in between. This CDR3 is 16 amino acids long.

The chain employs TRBV5-6 and TRBJ2-6; perhaps TRBD1 as D (5 bases). The CDR3 covers 14 residues. Trimming left V 4 bases short and J 13 bases short, with 18 bases between. The V gene's germline CDR1 is SGHDT and CDR2 YYEEEE. CDR3 sequence reads: CASSPQVTSRVLTF. For the CDR3, the DNA is TGTGCCAGCAGCCCACAGGTAACATCTAGGGTCCTGACTTTC.

This chain links TRBV5-1 with TRBJ1-5; possible D gene TRBD1, 6 bases. The V gene's germline CDR1 is SGHRS and CDR2 YFSETQ. V was clipped by 0 bases and J by 3 bases, with 10 bases between them. This CDR3 contains 15 residues. The CDR3 DNA is TGCGCCAGCAGCTTGGATGGGGGCTCCAATCAGCCCCAGCATTTT. This translates into CASSLDGGSNQPQHF.

V gene TRBV30 combines with J gene TRBJ2-5; 13 bases are a match to TRBD2. This CDR3 region has 14 residues. The germline CDR1 and CDR2 sequences are GTSNPN and SVGIG (reference sequence). V lost 3 bases and J lost 10; bases outside the gene matches: 8. The CDR3 loop reads CAWSKTSGGTNQYF. The CDR3 bases are TGTGCCTGGAGCAAGACTAGCGGGGGGACGAACCAGTACTTC.

The chain couples TRBV2 to TRBJ1-2, with a possible D match to TRBD1 (5 bases). The CDR3 has 15 amino acids. The V and J ends lost 1 base and 4 bases respectively, with 13 bases between them. Germline V gene data show CDR1 as SNHLY and CDR2 as FYNNEI. The CDR3 sequence: CASSEDLGGIYGYTF. CDR3 bases: TGTGCCAGCAGTGAAGATTTGGGGGGGATCTATGGCTACACCTTC.

The rearrangement links TRBV5-1 to TRBJ2-1; 11 positions match TRBD2. Germline V gene sequence: CDR1 SGHRS, CDR2 YFSETQ. V trimming: 2 bases; J trimming: 9 bases; junction bases outside the gene matches: 4. This CDR3 spans 14 amino acids. CDR3 residues: CASSFSGRELEQFF. The DNA of the CDR3 is TGCGCCAGCAGCTTTAGCGGGAGGGAGCTTGAGCAGTTCTTC.

V is TRBV18 and J is TRBJ1-1; D gene ambiguous. With 1 base removed from V and 3 bases from J, the gap between germline ends came to 9 bases. The CDR3 length is 14 residues. The germline gives CDR1 KGHSH, CDR2 LQKENI. The CDR3 region is CASSPRASYTEAFF. The CDR3 DNA sequence: TGTGCCAGCTCACCACGGGCCAGCTACACTGAAGCTTTCTTT.

This clone was detected only once. This chain joins TRBV9 and TRBJ2-1; no reliable D call. This CDR3 contains 16 residues. V was shortened by 2 bases and J by 8 bases, with 20 bases between the two germline ends. Germline V lookup: CDR1 SGDLS, CDR2 YYNGEE. The chain's CDR3 is CASSVSQGVLFHEQFF. DNA of the CDR3: TGTGCCAGCAGCGTTAGCCAAGGAGTCCTCTTCCATGAGCAGTTCTTC.

Concerning this clone: Within the sample, other DNA sequences also encode this same CDR3. This sequence joins TRBV6-5 and TRBJ1-5; TRBD1 aligns across 8 bases. V shed 6 bases and J 4 bases; nucleotides not matched to a gene: 5. Germline CDR1 is MNHEY and CDR2 is SVGAGI. This CDR3 comprises 14 residues. The CDR3 DNA reads as TGTGCCAGCAGCCTAGGACAGGGTAATCAGCCCCAGCATTTT. Amino acids: CASSLGQGNQPQHF.

About this clone itself: The junction differs from germline at one of its ends, possibly a read error. J is TRBJ1-2 and V is TRBV6-5; TRBD1 agrees at 12 bases. The CDR3 has 15 amino acids. Germline CDR1 is MNHEY and CDR2 is SVGAGI. CDR3 DNA: TGTGTCAGCAGCTACCCCGGGACAGGGGGCAGTGGCTACACCTTC. This sequence encodes CVSSYPGTGGSGYTF.

This rearrangement joins TRBV12-5 to TRBJ2-1; 12 nucleotides line up with TRBD2. The J segment lost 8 bases and the V segment lost 1 base, leaving 3 bases of the junction unmatched. The CDR3 runs to 15 residues. CDR1 LGHNT and CDR2 FRNRAP come from the germline V gene. The CDR3, as DNA: TGTGCTAGTGGTTTGGGACTAGCGGGAGAGTATGAGCAGTTCTTC. This sequence encodes CASGLGLAGEYEQFF.

This clone has just one count. CDR3 nucleotides: TGCGCCAGCAGCCGTTCCACACTACCCGAGCAGTTCTTC. This sequence encodes CASSRSTLPEQFF. J is TRBJ2-1 and V is TRBV4-1; no firm D call. Trimming took off 4 bases at V and 10 bases at J, with 14 bases between the two ends. There are 13 residues in the CDR3. Germline CDR1 reads MGHRA; CDR2 reads YSYEKL.